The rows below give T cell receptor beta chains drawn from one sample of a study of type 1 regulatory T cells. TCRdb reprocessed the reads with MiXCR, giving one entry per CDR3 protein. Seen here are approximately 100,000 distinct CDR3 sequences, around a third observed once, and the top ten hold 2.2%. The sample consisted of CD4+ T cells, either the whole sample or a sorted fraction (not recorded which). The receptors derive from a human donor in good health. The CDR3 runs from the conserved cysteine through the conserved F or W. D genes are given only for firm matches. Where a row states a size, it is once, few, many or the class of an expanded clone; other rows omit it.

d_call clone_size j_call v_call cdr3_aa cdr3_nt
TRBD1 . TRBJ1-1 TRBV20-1 CSATFGQGYTEAFF TGCAGTGCTACCTTCGGACAGGGATACACTGAAGCTTTCTTT
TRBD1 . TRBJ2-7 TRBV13 CASSRIPSGTGARGSREQYF TGTGCCAGCAGCCGAATACCAAGCGGGACAGGGGCGCGCGGTTCTCGCGAGCAGTACTTC
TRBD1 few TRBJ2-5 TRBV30 CARDRGGETQYF TGTGCCCGGGACAGGGGAGGGGAGACCCAGTACTTC
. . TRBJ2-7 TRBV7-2 CASSPFSLGEQYF TGTGCCAGCAGTCCATTCTCGCTCGGCGAGCAGTACTTC
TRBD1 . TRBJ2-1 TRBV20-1 CSATPRDRGWNEQFF TGCAGTGCCACACCCCGGGACAGGGGGTGGAATGAGCAGTTCTTC
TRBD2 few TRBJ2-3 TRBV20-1 CSARNTAGGGDTQYF TGCAGTGCTCGGAACACGGCTGGGGGGGGAGATACGCAGTATTTT
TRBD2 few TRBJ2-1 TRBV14 CASSQDRGTTSYNEQFF TGTGCCAGCAGCCAAGATCGGGGGACTACCTCCTACAATGAGCAGTTCTTC
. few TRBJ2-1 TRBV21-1 CASSDCGLVGNEQFF TGTGCCAGCAGCGACTGCGGACTAGTGGGTAATGAGCAGTTCTTC
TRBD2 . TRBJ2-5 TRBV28 CASSPRLADRSRTQYF TGTGCCAGCAGTCCAAGACTAGCGGACAGGAGTCGGACCCAGTACTTC
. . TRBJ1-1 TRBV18 CASSPNDGVEAFF TGTGCCAGCTCTCCGAACGACGGGGTTGAAGCTTTCTTT
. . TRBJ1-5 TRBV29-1 CSVVKGNDQPQHF TGCAGCGTTGTGAAGGGTAACGATCAGCCCCAGCATTTT
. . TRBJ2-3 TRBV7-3 CASSPTHGGRGTDTQYF TGTGCCAGCAGCCCAACCCATGGGGGCCGGGGCACAGATACGCAGTATTTT
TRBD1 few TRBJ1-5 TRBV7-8 CASTHRDRGRGNQPQHF TGTGCCAGCACCCACCGGGACAGGGGTCGCGGCAATCAGCCCCAGCATTTT
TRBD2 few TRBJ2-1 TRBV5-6 CASTLMAGGRDEQFF TGTGCCAGCACCCTAATGGCGGGGGGGAGGGATGAGCAGTTCTTC
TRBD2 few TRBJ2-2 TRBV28 CASSLGLLAGRANTGELFF TGTGCCAGCAGTCTAGGACTCCTAGCGGGAAGGGCGAACACCGGGGAGCTGTTTTTT
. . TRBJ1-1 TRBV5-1 CASSYDRANTEAFF TGCGCCAGCAGCTACGACAGAGCGAACACTGAAGCTTTCTTT
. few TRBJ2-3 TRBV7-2 CASSLLPRVDTQYF TGTGCCAGCAGCTTACTGCCGAGGGTTGATACGCAGTATTTT
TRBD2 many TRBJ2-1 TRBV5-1 CASSFRLAGTNEQFF TGCGCCAGCAGCTTTCGACTAGCGGGGACCAATGAGCAGTTCTTC
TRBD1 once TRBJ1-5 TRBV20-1 CSARESAGTGLSQHF TGCAGTGCTAGAGAGTCTGCCGGGACAGGCTTATCCCAGCATTTT
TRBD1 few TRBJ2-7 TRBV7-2 CASNPRDSVYEQYF TGTGCCAGCAATCCCCGGGACAGTGTTTACGAGCAGTACTTC
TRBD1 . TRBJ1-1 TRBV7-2 CASSPGTGEVLRVVWAEAFF TGTGCCAGCAGCCCCGGTACAGGGGAAGTACTCAGAGTAGTATGGGCTGAAGCTTTCTTT
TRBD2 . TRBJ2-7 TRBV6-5 CASNSRTSGSWEQYF TGTGCCAGCAACTCACGGACTAGCGGGAGCTGGGAGCAGTACTTC
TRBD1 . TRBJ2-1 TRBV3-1 CASSQDCGTGTGDYNEQFF TGTGCCAGCAGCCAAGATTGTGGGACCGGGACAGGGGATTACAATGAGCAGTTCTTC
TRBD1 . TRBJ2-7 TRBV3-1 CASSPTPGQIYEQYF TGTGCCAGCAGCCCCACCCCGGGACAGATCTACGAGCAGTACTTC
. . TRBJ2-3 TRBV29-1 CSVDYRGTQYF TGCAGCGTTGACTACCGAGGCACGCAGTATTTT
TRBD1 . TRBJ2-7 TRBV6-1 CASSFGTGVRNEQYF TGTGCCAGCAGTTTCGGGACAGGGGTACGGAACGAGCAGTACTTC
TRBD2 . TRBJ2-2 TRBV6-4 CASSEVAGARGELFF TGTGCCAGCAGTGAGGTAGCGGGAGCACGCGGGGAGCTGTTTTTT
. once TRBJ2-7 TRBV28 CASSRTGPTYEQYF TGTGCCAGCAGCCGGACTGGGCCCACTTACGAGCAGTACTTC
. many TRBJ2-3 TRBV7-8 CASSLGSAGQYF TGTGCCAGCAGCTTGGGTTCGGCTGGGCAGTATTTT
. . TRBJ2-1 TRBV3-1 CASSQGHRVGEQFF TGTGCCAGCAGCCAAGGACACAGGGTCGGTGAGCAGTTCTTC
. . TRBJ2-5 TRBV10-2 CASRSELQETQYF TGCGCCAGCAGGTCAGAGCTACAAGAGACCCAGTACTTC
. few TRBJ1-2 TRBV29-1 CSDRYGNYGYTF TGCAGCGATCGTTACGGAAACTATGGCTACACCTTC
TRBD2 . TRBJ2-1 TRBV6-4 CASSDLVAGEQFF TGTGCCAGCAGTGACCTTGTAGCGGGAGAGCAGTTCTTC
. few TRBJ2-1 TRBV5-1 CASSLRAGLDEQFF TGCGCCAGCAGCTTGAGGGCCGGATTGGATGAGCAGTTCTTC
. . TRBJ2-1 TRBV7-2 CASSLARGSFSGNEQFF TGTGCCAGCAGCCTAGCGCGGGGAAGTTTTAGCGGCAATGAGCAGTTCTTC
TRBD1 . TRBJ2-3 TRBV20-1 CSADTDRGLSGPQYF TGCAGTGCCGACACAGACAGGGGGCTTTCGGGCCCGCAGTATTTT
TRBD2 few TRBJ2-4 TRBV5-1 CASSELAENIQYF TGCGCCAGCAGTGAACTAGCGGAAAACATTCAGTACTTC
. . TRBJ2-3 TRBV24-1 CATRVLLCGPVDTQYF TGTGCCACCAGAGTTCTACTATGTGGGCCGGTAGATACGCAGTATTTT
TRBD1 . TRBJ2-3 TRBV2 CASSTGTGSVQYF TGTGCCAGCAGTACCGGGACAGGAAGCGTGCAGTATTTT
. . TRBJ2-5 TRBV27 CASSPIPGTQGETQYF TGTGCCAGCAGCCCCATCCCCGGGACCCAAGGAGAGACCCAGTACTTC
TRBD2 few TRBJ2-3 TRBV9 CASSTPGGPGNTQYF TGTGCCAGCAGCACTCCGGGGGGTCCCGGGAATACGCAGTATTTT